Following are 27 T cell receptor beta chains from one sample sequenced in a study of T cell repertoires in cytomegalovirus infection. One entry per CDR3 protein results from TCRdb running MiXCR on the reads. The sample shows 130,000 or so distinct CDR3 sequences, 6.5% of them seen only once. The sequenced sample was PBMCs. The receptor set was obtained from a human donor in good health (CMV status not recorded). Some clones in this sample may be carry-over from other donors' samples.

This clonotype was recorded many times. The chain couples TRBV5-1 to TRBJ1-5, with 7 bases matching TRBD1. V dropped 4 bases and J dropped 2; count of bases not matched to a gene: 6. Germline values: CDR1 SGHRS, CDR2 YFSETQ. This CDR3 has 15 residues. CDR3: CASSQGVGGNQPQHF. In DNA form, the CDR3 reads TGCGCCAGCAGCCAGGGGGTAGGCGGCAATCAGCCCCAGCATTTT.

In its sample, this clonotype was seen many times. The J gene is TRBJ2-5, the V gene TRBV7-7; 9 nucleotides line up with TRBD1. This CDR3 comprises 15 residues. From germline, CDR1 is SSHAT and CDR2 FNYEAQ (reference sequence). V shed 5 bases, J shed 5 bases, and the junction held 9 bases outside the gene matches. CDR3 protein: CASSAGWGTGETQYF. The DNA of the CDR3 is TGTGCCAGCAGCGCGGGGTGGGGGACAGGGGAGACCCAGTACTTC.

This chain connects TRBV4-2 to TRBJ2-7; 13 nucleotides line up with TRBD2. The V and J ends lost 0 bases and 9 bases, in that order; junction bases with no gene match: 14. The CDR3 length is 18 residues. The germline V gene has CDR1 LGHNA and CDR2 YNFKEQ. The CDR3 loop reads CASSQDRLAGGQRFGQYF. CDR3 DNA sequence: TGTGCCAGCAGCCAAGATAGACTAGCGGGGGGCCAACGCTTCGGGCAGTACTTC.

This clonotype has ten or more counts. V is TRBV7-2 and J is TRBJ2-7, with TRBD2 matching 10 bases. V lost 5 bases and J lost 2; bases outside the gene matches: 9. From germline, CDR1 is SGHTA and CDR2 FQGNSA. This CDR3 contains 16 residues. This chain's CDR3 is CASSKRLAGGTYEQYF. CDR3 in DNA: TGTGCCAGCAGCAAACGACTAGCGGGTGGAACCTACGAGCAGTACTTC.

This chain joins TRBV2 and TRBJ2-1; D possibly corresponds to TRBD2 (6 bases). The CDR3 is 14 residues long. Trimming removed 4 bases from V and 6 bases from J, with 13 bases in between. CDR1 is SNHLY and CDR2 is FYNNEI in the germline V gene. The CDR3 bases are TGTGCCAGCAGTGGGCGGGTGGGACTCAATGAGCAGTTCTTC. It yields the protein CASSGRVGLNEQFF.

This clonotype was observed at least ten times. The chain carries TRBV4-3 and TRBJ1-4; unclear D gene. V lost 0 bases, J lost 14 bases, and 13 bases lay in between. The CDR3 loop spans 13 amino acids. Germline-derived CDR1 and CDR2 are LGHNA and YSLEER. The CDR3 loop reads CASSQEAYLGLFF. DNA for the CDR3: TGCGCCAGCAGCCAAGAAGCTTACTTGGGGCTGTTTTTT.

This clonotype came up many times. The chain recombines TRBV6-2 or TRBV6-3 with TRBJ1-1, with D possibly matching TRBD1 (5 bases). Between the trimmed V and J ends, which lost 7 bases and 0 bases, there was a span of 18 bases. The CDR3 extends over 16 amino acids. Per germline, CDR1 MNHEY and CDR2 SVGEGT. DNA for the CDR3: TGTGCCAGCATAAAAAAAGCAGGGCTGATGAACACTGAAGCTTTCTTT. This encodes CASIKKAGLMNTEAFF.

This clonotype was observed a few times. The chain couples TRBV29-1 to TRBJ2-2, with a tentative D call TRBD2 (6 bases). Deletions cut 4 bases from V and 6 bases from J, with 6 bases between. Germline V lookup: CDR1 SQVTM, CDR2 ANQGSEA. The CDR3 contains 11 residues. This CDR3 reads CSVGEAGELFF. The CDR3 DNA follows: TGCAGCGTTGGGGAGGCCGGGGAGCTGTTTTTT.

This clonotype was found a few times. The DNA of the CDR3 is TGTGCCAGCAGCAACCAGCCCCCCTACGAGCAGTACTTC. Its translation is CASSNQPPYEQYF. The chain has TRBV7-2 and TRBJ2-7, with unresolved D. Trimming cost V 5 bases and J 2 bases, with 10 bases left between them. Germline CDR1 reads SGHTA; CDR2 reads FQGNSA. The CDR3 spans 13 residues. The variable domain in full, completed from reference TRBV7-2 and TRBJ2-7, reads GAGVSQSPSNKVTEKGKDVELRCDPISGHTALYWYRQSLGQGLEFLIYFQGNSAPDKSGLPSDRFSAERTGGSVSTLTIQRTQQEDSAVYLCASSNQPPYEQYFGPGTRLTVT.

This clonotype was detected ten times or more. The chain joins TRBV5-1 to TRBJ1-2; D may be TRBD1 (5 bases). V was pared by 4 bases and J by 7 bases, with 14 bases between. CDR3 length: 13 amino acids. Germline CDR1 SGHRS, CDR2 YFSETQ. The DNA for the CDR3 is TGCGCCAGCAGCCCGGAGGGGCTAAGTGGCTACACCTTC. Translating gives CASSPEGLSGYTF. Filled out from reference TRBV5-1 and TRBJ1-2, the complete variable domain reads KAGVTQTPRYLIKTRGQQVTLSCSPISGHRSVSWYQQTPGQGLQFLFEYFSETQRNKGNFPGRFSGRQFSNSRSEMNVSTLELGDSALYLCASSPEGLSGYTFGSGTRLTVV.

The chain uses TRBV15 and TRBJ1-6; no clear D. Trimming removed 0 bases at V and 7 bases at J, with 4 bases between. This CDR3 contains 13 residues. The germline CDR1 and CDR2 sequences are LNHNV and YYDKDF (reference sequence). The CDR3 DNA is TGTGCCACCAGCAGAGAGCAGAATTCACCCCTCCACTTT. Translation gives CATSREQNSPLHF.

This clonotype was counted many times. The J gene is TRBJ1-1, the V gene TRBV7-6; the match to TRBD1 covers 8 bases. The V and J ends lost 2 bases and 2 bases, in that order; junction bases with no gene match: 7. CDR3 length equals 16 residues. Germline V gene data show CDR1 as SGHVS and CDR2 as FNYEAQ. The CDR3 spells CASSLMGQATNTEAFF. For the CDR3, the DNA is TGTGCCAGCAGCTTAATGGGACAGGCAACCAACACTGAAGCTTTCTTT.

As for this clonotype: A read error may be the cause here, since a much bigger clone is one base away. Without the conserved terminal phenylalanine or tryptophan, this CDR3 likely stems from a read error. The V call is TRBV20-1, the J call TRBJ2-7, with a tentative D call TRBD2 (6 bases). The CDR3 contains 13 residues. CDR1 is DFQATT, CDR2 SNEGSKA, per germline (reference sequence). V dropped 5 bases and J dropped 7 bases, with 18 bases sitting between them. CDR3 protein: CSAEEGIVQEQYY. CDR3 coding DNA: TGCAGTGCTGAGGAGGGGATCGTACAGGAGCAGTACTAC.

With regard to this clonotype: An end of the junction does not agree with germline; a read error may underlie this. The rearrangement links TRBV19 to TRBJ2-1; 9 bases match TRBD2. This CDR3 is 13 amino acids long. CDR1 is LNHDA, CDR2 SQIVND, per germline (reference sequence). CDR3 loop: CASRAGGYNEQLF. The CDR3 bases are TGTGCAAGTAGGGCGGGGGGGTATAATGAGCAGTTATTC.

This clonotype was seen repeatedly, ten times or more. The chain employs TRBV20-1 and TRBJ2-3, with 8 positions matching TRBD2. This CDR3 is 15 amino acids long. Trimming at V came to 8 bases and at J to 2 bases, leaving 12 bases not matched to a gene. Germline V gives CDR1 DFQATT, CDR2 SNEGSKA (reference sequence). CDR3 in amino acids: CSLELPGGPTDTQYF. The CDR3 region has the DNA TGCAGTCTCGAGCTCCCGGGGGGGCCCACAGATACGCAGTATTTT.

At least ten counts were recorded for this clonotype. V and J are TRBV7-9 and TRBJ1-1; TRBD1 matches 12 bases. Germline CDR1 is SEHNR and CDR2 is FQNEAQ (reference sequence). V shed 5 bases, J shed 7 bases, and the junction held 11 bases outside the gene matches. CDR3 length: 16 residues. The CDR3 nucleotides read TGTGCCAGCAGCCGTGGGACAGGGGGCCTAGGAGTTGAAGCTTTCTTT. This codes for CASSRGTGGLGVEAFF.

Comments on this clonotype: Likely a read error: the CDR3 ends without its conserved phenylalanine or tryptophan. This chain joins TRBV7-8 and TRBJ2-3, with TRBD2 identical over 8 bases. J lost 4 bases, V lost 1 base, and 10 bases had no gene match. The CDR3 is made up of 17 amino acids. The V gene's germline CDR1 is SGHVS and CDR2 FQNEAQ. The CDR3 region is CASSLGSRGGGADTQYI. In DNA, the CDR3 is TGTGCCAGCAGCTTAGGGAGCCGGGGGGGGGGCGCAGATACGCAGTATATT.

This clonotype was picked up many times. V gene TRBV7-2 combines with J gene TRBJ2-7, with D possibly being TRBD2 (5 bases). This CDR3 has 14 residues. V lost 5 bases and J lost 6, with 17 bases in between. The germline V gene encodes CDR1 SGHTA and CDR2 FQGNSA. For the CDR3, the DNA is TGTGCCAGCAGCCCCGGACGGATACTAGGCGAGCAGTACTTC. Encoded protein: CASSPGRILGEQYF.

This chain uses TRBV25-1 with TRBJ2-5; no clear D gene. V was shortened by 11 bases and J by 5 bases, with 18 bases between the two germline ends. This CDR3 comprises 13 residues. The germline V gene has CDR1 MGHDK and CDR2 SYGVNS. The DNA for the CDR3 is TGTGCCGTTGAGAGCAAGGAAGGTGAGACCCAGTACTTC. Translated: CAVESKEGETQYF. Full variable domain (rest looked up from reference TRBV25-1 and TRBJ2-5): EADIYQTPRYLVIGTGKKITLECSQTMGHDKMYWYQQDPGMELHLIHYSYGVNSTEKGDLSSESTVSRIRTEHFPLTLESARPSHTSQYLCAVESKEGETQYFGPGTRLLVL.

V gene TRBV6-6 combines with J gene TRBJ1-5; D unclear. The V gene lost 0 bases and the J gene lost 6 bases, with 12 bases spanning the gap. CDR3 length: 15 amino acids. Germline CDR1 MNHNY, CDR2 SVGAGI (reference sequence). The DNA of the CDR3 is TGTGCCAGCAGTTACTCGAAGTGGGCAGGTCAGCCCCAGCATTTT. It yields the protein CASSYSKWAGQPQHF.

This clonotype has only a few counts. The J gene is TRBJ1-2, the V gene TRBV6-6, with D unclear. The V end lost 7 bases, the J end lost 3 bases, and 15 bases lay between the germline ends. The V gene's germline CDR1 is MNHNY and CDR2 SVGAGI (reference sequence). CDR3 size: 14 residues. This CDR3 reads CASTRGGLDYGYTF. The DNA for the CDR3 is TGTGCCAGCACCCGGGGAGGATTGGACTATGGCTACACCTTC.

This chain uses TRBV20-1 with TRBJ2-2; TRBD1 agrees at 7 bases. The CDR3 runs 15 residues. V trimming: 3 bases; J trimming: 0 bases; junction bases outside the gene matches: 4. Germline V gene sequence: CDR1 DFQATT, CDR2 SNEGSKA (reference sequence). This chain's CDR3 is CSARSGTANTGELFF. The CDR3 DNA follows: TGCAGTGCTAGGTCCGGGACAGCGAACACCGGGGAGCTGTTTTTT.

This clonotype was recorded at least ten times. The chain carries TRBV4-3 and TRBJ2-2; 9 bases are a match to TRBD1. This CDR3 comprises 16 residues. J lost 6 bases, V lost 7 bases, and 12 bases had no gene match. Germline-derived CDR1 and CDR2 are LGHNA and YSLEER. The CDR3 nucleotides are TGCGCCAGCACCGACAGCTTACAGGGGGCCGCCGGGGAGCTGTTTTTT. Translated, it gives CASTDSLQGAAGELFF.

The sample holds a few counts of this clonotype. This chain uses TRBV2 with TRBJ2-1; D may match TRBD1 or TRBD2 (5 bases each). Trimming stripped 1 base from V and 10 bases from J, with 8 bases between. This CDR3 has 12 residues. In germline, CDR1 is SNHLY, CDR2 FYNNEI. Here the CDR3 reads CASSEGGNEQFF. The CDR3 DNA is TGTGCCAGCAGTGAAGGGGGGAACGAGCAGTTCTTC.

This clonotype was observed a handful of times. This chain joins TRBV7-2 and TRBJ1-4, with TRBD1 as a possible D gene (6 bases). The CDR3 runs 16 residues. In germline, CDR1 is SGHTA, CDR2 FQGNSA. V was clipped by 5 bases and J by 8 bases, with 21 bases between them. The CDR3 DNA is TGTGCCAGCAGCCCTAAGGGGGGCAGGGTCGGCGAAAAACTGTTTTTT. This gives the protein CASSPKGGRVGEKLFF.

The rearrangement links TRBV6-5 to TRBJ1-1; D ambiguous. V was pared by 8 bases and J by 0 bases, with 13 bases between. The CDR3 totals 14 residues. Germline V gene sequence: CDR1 MNHEY, CDR2 SVGAGI. CDR3: CASHKAGMNTEAFF. The CDR3 DNA reads as TGTGCCAGCCATAAAGCGGGGATGAACACTGAAGCTTTCTTT.

At least ten counts were recorded for this clonotype. The chain couples TRBV6-6 to TRBJ2-1, with a possible D match to TRBD2 (5 bases). The CDR3 length is 13 residues. Germline CDR1 reads MNHNY; CDR2 reads SVGAGI (reference sequence). V was cut by 6 bases and J by 3 bases, with 9 bases left in between. CDR3 nucleotides: TGTGCCAGCAGACCTACTAGCTACAATGAGCAGTTCTTC. It translates to CASRPTSYNEQFF.